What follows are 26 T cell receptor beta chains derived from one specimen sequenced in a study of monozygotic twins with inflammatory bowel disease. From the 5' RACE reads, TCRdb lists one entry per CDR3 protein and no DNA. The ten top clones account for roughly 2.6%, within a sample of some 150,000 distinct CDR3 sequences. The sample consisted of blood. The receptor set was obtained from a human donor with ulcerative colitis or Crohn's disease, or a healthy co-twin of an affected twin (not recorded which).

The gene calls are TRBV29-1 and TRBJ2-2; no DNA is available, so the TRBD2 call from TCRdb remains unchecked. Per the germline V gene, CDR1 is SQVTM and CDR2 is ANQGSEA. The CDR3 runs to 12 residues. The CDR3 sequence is CSVPSGGEELFF.

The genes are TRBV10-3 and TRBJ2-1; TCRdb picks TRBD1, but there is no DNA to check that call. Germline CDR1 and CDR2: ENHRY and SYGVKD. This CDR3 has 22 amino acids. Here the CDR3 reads CAISESLVPGQGKRMFNNEQFF.

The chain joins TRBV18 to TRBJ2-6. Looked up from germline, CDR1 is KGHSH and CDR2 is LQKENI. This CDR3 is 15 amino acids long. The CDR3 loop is CASSGGGSGANVLTF.

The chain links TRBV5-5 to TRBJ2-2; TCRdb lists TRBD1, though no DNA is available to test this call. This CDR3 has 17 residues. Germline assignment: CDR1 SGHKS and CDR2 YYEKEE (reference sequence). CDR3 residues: CASSLIPGQGATGELFF.

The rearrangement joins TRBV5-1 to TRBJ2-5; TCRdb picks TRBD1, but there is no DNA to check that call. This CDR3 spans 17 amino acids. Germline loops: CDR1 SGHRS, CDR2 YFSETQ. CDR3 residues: CASRTGTADVLQETQYF.

The CDR3 reads CASSLVSWNTGELFF. The chain joins TRBV7-3 to TRBJ2-2. The CDR3 totals 15 residues. CDR1 is SGHTA and CDR2 is FQGTGA in the germline V gene.

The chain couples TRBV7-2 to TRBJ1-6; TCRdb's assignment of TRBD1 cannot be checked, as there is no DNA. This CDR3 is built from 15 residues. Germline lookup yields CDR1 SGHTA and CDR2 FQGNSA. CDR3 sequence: CASSREWDSNSPLHF.

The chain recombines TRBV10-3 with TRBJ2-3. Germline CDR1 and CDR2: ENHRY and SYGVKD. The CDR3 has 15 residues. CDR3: CAISGRMGGTDTQYF.

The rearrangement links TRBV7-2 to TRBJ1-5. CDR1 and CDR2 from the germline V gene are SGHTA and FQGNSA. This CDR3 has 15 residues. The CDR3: CASSLALGRNQPQHF.

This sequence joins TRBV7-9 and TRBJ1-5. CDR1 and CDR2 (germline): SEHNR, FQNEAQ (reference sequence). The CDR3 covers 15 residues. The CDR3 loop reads CASSLGGGNNQPQHF.

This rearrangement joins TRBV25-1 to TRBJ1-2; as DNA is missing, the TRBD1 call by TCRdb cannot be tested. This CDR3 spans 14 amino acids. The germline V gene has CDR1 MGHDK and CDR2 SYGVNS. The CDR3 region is CASSEIGQAYGYTF.

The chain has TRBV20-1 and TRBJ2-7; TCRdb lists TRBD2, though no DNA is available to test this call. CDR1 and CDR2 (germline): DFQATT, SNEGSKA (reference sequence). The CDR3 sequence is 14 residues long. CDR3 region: CSAQSGSQTYEQYF.

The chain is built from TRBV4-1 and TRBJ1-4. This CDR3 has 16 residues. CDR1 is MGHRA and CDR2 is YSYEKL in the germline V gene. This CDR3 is CASSQEDRGDNEKLFF.

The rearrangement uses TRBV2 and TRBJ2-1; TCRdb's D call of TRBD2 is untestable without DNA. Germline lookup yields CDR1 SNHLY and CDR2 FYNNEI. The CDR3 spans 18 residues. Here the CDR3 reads CASSGASGALRSYNEQFF.

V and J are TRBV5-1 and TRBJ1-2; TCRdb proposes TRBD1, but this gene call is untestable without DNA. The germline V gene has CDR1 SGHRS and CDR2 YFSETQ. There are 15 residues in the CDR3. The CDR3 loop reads CASSPVGTFGYGYTF.

CDR3 in amino acids: CASSYGVAGNTEAFF. This rearrangement joins TRBV7-2 to TRBJ1-1. Germline V CDR1 and CDR2: SGHTA, FQGNSA. The CDR3 is 15 residues long.

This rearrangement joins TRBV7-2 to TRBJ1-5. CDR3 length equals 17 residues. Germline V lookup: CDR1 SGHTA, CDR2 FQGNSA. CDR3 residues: CASSSRGGPDSNQPQHF.

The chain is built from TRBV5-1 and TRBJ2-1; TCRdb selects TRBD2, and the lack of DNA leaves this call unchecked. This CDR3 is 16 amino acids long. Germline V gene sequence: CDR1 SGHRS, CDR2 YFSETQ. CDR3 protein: CASSPLGLAGGDEQFF.

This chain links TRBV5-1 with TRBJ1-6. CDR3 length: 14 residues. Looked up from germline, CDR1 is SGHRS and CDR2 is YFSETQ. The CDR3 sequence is CASSFVEGNSPLHF.

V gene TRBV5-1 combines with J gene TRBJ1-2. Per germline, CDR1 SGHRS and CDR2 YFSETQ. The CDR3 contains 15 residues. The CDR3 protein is CASSLLNSGQDGYTF.

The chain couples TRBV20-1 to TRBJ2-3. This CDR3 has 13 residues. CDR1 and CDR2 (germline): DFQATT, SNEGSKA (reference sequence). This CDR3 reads CSARGASTDTQYF.

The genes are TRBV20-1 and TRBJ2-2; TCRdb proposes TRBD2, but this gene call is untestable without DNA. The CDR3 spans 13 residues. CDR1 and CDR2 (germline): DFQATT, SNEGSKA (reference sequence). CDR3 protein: CSAPGPITGELFF.

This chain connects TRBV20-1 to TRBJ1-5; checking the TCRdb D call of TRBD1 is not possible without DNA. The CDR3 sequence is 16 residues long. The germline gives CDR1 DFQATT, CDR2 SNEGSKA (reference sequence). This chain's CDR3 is CSARERRGFSNQPQHF.

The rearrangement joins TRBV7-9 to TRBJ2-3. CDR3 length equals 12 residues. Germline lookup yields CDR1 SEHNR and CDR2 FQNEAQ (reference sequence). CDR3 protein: CASSLDWDTQYF. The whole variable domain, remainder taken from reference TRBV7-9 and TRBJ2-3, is DTGVSQNPRHKITKRGQNVTFRCDPISEHNRLYWYRQTLGQGPEFLTYFQNEAQLEKSRLLSDRFSAERPKGSFSTLEIQRTEQGDSAMYLCASSLDWDTQYFGPGTRLTVL.

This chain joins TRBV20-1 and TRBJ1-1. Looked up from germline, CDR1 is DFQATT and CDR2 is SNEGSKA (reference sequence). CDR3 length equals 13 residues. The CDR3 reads CSASFRGNTEAFF.

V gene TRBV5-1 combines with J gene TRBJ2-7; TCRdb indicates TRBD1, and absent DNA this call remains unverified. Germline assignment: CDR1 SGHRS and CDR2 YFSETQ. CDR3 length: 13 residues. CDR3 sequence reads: CASRGRVDYEQYF.